This T cell receptor (beta chain) was sequenced during a study of CXCR3-negative and CXCR3-positive naive CD8 T cells (dated by TCRdb to 2018 to 2020). A note on the overall study: In total, roughly 140 million TRB reads were obtained, which works out to roughly 1.5 +/- 0.3 million reads per library. Diversity and physicochemical repertoire analyses covered about a dozen donors pooled from two independent experiments. TRBV-TRBJ cluster analysis included naive subsets from about 5 donors and memory cells from 3 donors.

Broader findings and caveats from the paper: Compared with CXCR3-negative naive cells, CXCR3-positive naive cells had TRB CDR3s with higher hydrophobicity (lower Kidera factor 4), lower energy, and higher strength and volume indices. Because CXCR3 expression was partially decreased after cryopreservation, freshly isolated PBMCs were used for most assays. Because surface CD5, which is linked to self-reactivity in mice, was comparable between the naive subsets, TCR interaction strength was also inferred from the physicochemical properties of TRB CDR3s. Repertoire diversity was comparably high in both naive subsets but much lower in memory CD8+ T cells. TRBV-TRBJ usage was similar between naive CXCR3-negative and CXCR3-positive cells from the same donor, while memory cells showed distinct patterns.

For sequencing, a NextSeq 550 was employed. The Human TCR Profiling Kit (MiLaboratory) was used to prepare UMI-labeled 5' RACE TRB cDNA libraries. The full amount of extracted RNA was used for cDNA synthesis, and the full amount of resulting cDNA was used for PCR amplification. Libraries were prepared in parallel with an identical number of PCR cycles. Per the source publication's procedure: With a minimum of two reads required per UMI, MIGEC and MiXCR pulled out about 52,000 +/- 9,100 unique UMI-labeled TRB cDNA molecules from each library. On average, about 40,000 +/- 10,000 functional in-frame TRB CDR3 nucleotide clonotypes lacking stop codons were found per library. After downsampling to 5000 UMI-labeled TRB molecules per sample, diversity metrics such as normalized Shannon-Wiener and Chao1 were calculated in VDJtools. VDJtools computed clonotype-size-weighted physicochemical properties of the central five CDR3 residues: interaction energy, strength, volume and Kidera factor 4. TCRdb reprocessed the reads; each CDR3 protein sequence makes one entry, and DNA is unavailable. TCRdb's processing, not the authors' own work, is the source of the V and J calls. The sample table records about 98,000 distinct CDR3 sequences. The ten largest clones add up to approximately 0.82% of the sample.

Each CD8+ T cell subset was flow-sorted in triplicate, with over 250,000 cells per subset placed directly into RLT lysis buffer. To keep memory contaminants out, a stringent definition of naive CD8+ T cells was applied: CD45RO-CCR7+CD27+CD95-. Standard density gradient centrifugation was used to isolate peripheral blood mononuclear cells from buffy coats. Naive CXCR3-negative and CXCR3-positive CD8+ T cells were flow-sorted using a FACSAria III. Total RNA was extracted from sorted cells with an RNeasy Mini Kit. About this clonotype: Its antigen has not been determined.

The CDR3 sequence holds 16 residues, the cysteine and phenylalanine included. No DNA was logged. The germline V gene sets CDR1 to MGHRA and CDR2 to YSYEKL. The rearranged segments are TRBV4-1 and TRBJ2-1; without DNA, the TCRdb call of TRBD2 cannot be checked. Sequencing was performed on naive CXCR3+ CD8+ T cells from blood. In light of the paper, this sample's cell subset or site label describes: CD45RO-CCR7+CD27+CD95- naive CD8+ T cells expressing CXCR3 (TNR3+). The TCR originated in a human donor in good health. Some clones in this sample may be carry-over from other donors' samples. The CDR3 amino acid sequence is: CASSQGTGPQYNEQFF.